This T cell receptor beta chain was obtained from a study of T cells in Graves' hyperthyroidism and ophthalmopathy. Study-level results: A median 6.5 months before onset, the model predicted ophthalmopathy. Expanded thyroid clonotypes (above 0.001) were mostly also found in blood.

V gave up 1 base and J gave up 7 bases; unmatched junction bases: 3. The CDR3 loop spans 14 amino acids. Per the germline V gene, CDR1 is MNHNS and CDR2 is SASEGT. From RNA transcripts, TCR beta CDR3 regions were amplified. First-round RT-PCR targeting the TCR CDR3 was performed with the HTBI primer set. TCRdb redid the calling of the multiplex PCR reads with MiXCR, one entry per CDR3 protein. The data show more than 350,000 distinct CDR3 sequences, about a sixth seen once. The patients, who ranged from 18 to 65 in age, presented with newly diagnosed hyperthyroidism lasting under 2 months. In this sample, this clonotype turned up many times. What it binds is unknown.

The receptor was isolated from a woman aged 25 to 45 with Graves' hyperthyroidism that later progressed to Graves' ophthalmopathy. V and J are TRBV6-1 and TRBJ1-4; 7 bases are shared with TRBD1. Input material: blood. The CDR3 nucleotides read TGTGCCAGCAGTGAAGGACAGGGTTTTGAAAAACTGTTTTTT. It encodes CASSEGQGFEKLFF.